The 22 T cell receptor beta chains presented below share a single source sample, sequenced in a study of response to subunit inactivated influenza vaccine listed by TCRdb under 2018. The method was RT-PCR. TCRdb names Illumina HiSeq 2500 as the instrument used. TCRdb trimmed the raw reads at Q25, called clones with MiXCR and kept productive beta chains. Every entry covers one CDR3 protein and lists the most common genes and DNA from its rows. The sample profile shows 450,000 to 600,000 distinct CDR3 sequences; more than 7% of them were found once. Of the sample, around 12% falls within the top ten clones. The specimen comprised PBMCs from blood, sampled around 25 months after vaccination. These receptors all stem from a man between 50 and 69 years old who received an inactivated influenza vaccine. Donor details come from another sample of the same person, matched by shared clones.

In this sample, this clonotype turned up a few times. V usage is TRBV3-1 and J usage is TRBJ2-4; D unresolved. V shed 3 bases and J shed 3 bases, with 12 bases lying between them. Germline values: CDR1 LGHDT, CDR2 YNNKEL (reference sequence). The CDR3 consists of 15 residues. CDR3 in DNA: TGTGCCAGCAGCCACCAAGCCCTTGGCAAAAACATTCAGTACTTC. Translating it yields CASSHQALGKNIQYF.

There are a few counts of this clonotype. V gene TRBV6-1 combines with J gene TRBJ1-1; D unresolved. Between the trimmed V and J ends, which lost 3 bases and 2 bases, there was a span of 7 bases. CDR1 is MNHNS, CDR2 SASEGT, per germline. The CDR3 runs 13 residues. The CDR3: CASSDRTNTEAFF. In DNA, the CDR3 is TGTGCCAGCAGTGACCGGACTAACACTGAAGCTTTCTTT.

Only a few counts were recorded for this clonotype. J is TRBJ2-1 and V is TRBV7-8; TRBD2 might be the D (5 bases). The CDR3 sequence is 15 residues long. Between the trimmed V and J ends, which lost 5 bases and 8 bases, there was a span of 19 bases. Germline V CDR1 and CDR2: SGHVS, FQNEAQ. The chain's CDR3 is CASSLARGKGDEQFF. The CDR3 region has the DNA TGTGCCAGCAGCCTGGCCCGGGGTAAAGGCGATGAGCAGTTCTTC.

This clonotype has only a few counts. The J gene is TRBJ2-1, the V gene TRBV3-1; D could derive from TRBD1 or TRBD2 (5 bases each). The germline V gene has CDR1 LGHDT and CDR2 YNNKEL (reference sequence). This CDR3 is 15 amino acids long. Deletions cut 5 bases from V and 4 bases from J, with 15 bases between. CDR3 coding DNA: TGTGCCAGCAGCTTTACCGGGACCGGATACAATGAGCAGTTCTTC. As protein: CASSFTGTGYNEQFF.

The chain carries TRBV24-1 and TRBJ2-2; the match to TRBD2 covers 14 bases. Unmatched junction bases numbered 7, after V lost 7 bases and J lost 7 bases. This CDR3 is 16 amino acids long. The germline V gene encodes CDR1 KGHDR and CDR2 SFDVKD. The CDR3 DNA reads as TGTGCCACCAGGGGGACTAGCGGGAGTTTAGGCGGGGAGCTGTTTTTT. This translates into CATRGTSGSLGGELFF.

The chain couples TRBV20-1 to TRBJ2-3; D is possibly TRBD1 or TRBD2 (6 bases each). CDR1 and CDR2 from the germline V gene are DFQATT and SNEGSKA (reference sequence). Trimming removed 0 bases at V and 10 bases at J, with 17 bases between. This CDR3 spans 14 amino acids. This chain's CDR3 is CSARDVGGRDAQYF. The CDR3 bases are TGCAGTGCTAGAGATGTAGGGGGGCGGGATGCGCAGTATTTT.

This clonotype was seen more than once but under ten times. The V gene is TRBV13, the J gene TRBJ2-1; D unclear. The CDR3 is made up of 18 amino acids. V lost 1 base to trimming and J lost 0 bases, with 16 bases between them. In germline, CDR1 is PRHDT, CDR2 FYEKMQ (reference sequence). The CDR3 sequence: CASSLVLMAESSYNEQFF. CDR3 nucleotides: TGTGCCAGCAGCTTAGTTCTTATGGCGGAGAGCTCCTACAATGAGCAGTTCTTC.

Note on this clonotype: With a much larger clone just one base away, this may be a read error. V is TRBV7-9 and J is TRBJ1-5; 8 bases map to TRBD1. V gave up 8 bases and J gave up 2 bases; unmatched junction bases: 8. In germline, CDR1 is SEHNR, CDR2 FQNEAQ (reference sequence). There are 15 residues in the CDR3. CDR3 region: CASCRQGSGNQPQHF. CDR3 nucleotide sequence: TGTGCCAGCTGCCGACAGGGGTCGGGCAATCAGCCCCAGCATTTT.

This clonotype was found a few times. The rearrangement uses TRBV20-1 and TRBJ2-5; tentatively, D is TRBD1 (5 bases). V was pared by 5 bases and J by 7 bases, with 11 bases between. This CDR3 contains 11 residues. In germline, CDR1 is DFQATT, CDR2 SNEGSKA (reference sequence). This CDR3 reads CSAPIDRTQYF. The DNA for the CDR3 is TGCAGTGCTCCGATCGACAGGACCCAGTACTTC.

This clonotype was seen ten or more times. The V gene is TRBV6-2 or TRBV6-3, the J gene TRBJ2-7; D remains unclear. The ends were cut back, 6 bases at V and 7 bases at J, with 13 bases in the middle. From germline, CDR1 is MNHEY and CDR2 SVGEGT. This CDR3 is built from 12 residues. CDR3 region: CASSADPAEQYF. CDR3 coding DNA: TGTGCCAGCAGCGCCGACCCCGCGGAGCAGTACTTC.

This clonotype was detected only a few times. The V and J genes are TRBV5-1 and TRBJ2-7, with 9 bases identical to TRBD1. The CDR3 runs to 13 residues. After removal of 5 bases from V and 3 bases from J, the junction contained 3 bases not matched to a gene. CDR1 and CDR2 (germline): SGHRS, YFSETQ. CDR3 in amino acids: CASRAGQGYEQYF. CDR3 DNA sequence: TGCGCCAGCAGGGCGGGACAGGGCTACGAGCAGTACTTC. Variable domain in full (rest from reference TRBV5-1 and TRBJ2-7): KAGVTQTPRYLIKTRGQQVTLSCSPISGHRSVSWYQQTPGQGLQFLFEYFSETQRNKGNFPGRFSGRQFSNSRSEMNVSTLELGDSALYLCASRAGQGYEQYFGPGTRLTVT.

CDR3 nucleotides: TGTGCCAGCAGCAGGGGACTAGCGGGAGCCCCCGGGGAGCTGTTTTTT. This translates into CASSRGLAGAPGELFF. J is TRBJ2-2 and V is TRBV11-2; 14 nucleotides line up with TRBD2. CDR1 and CDR2 from the germline V gene are SGHAT and FQNNGV. There are 16 residues in the CDR3. With 5 bases clipped from V and 6 bases from J, the junction kept 5 bases outside the gene matches.

The rearrangement uses TRBV28 and TRBJ2-7; 9 bases line up with TRBD2. The germline CDR1 and CDR2 sequences are MDHEN and SYDVKM. This CDR3 has 15 residues. J lost 6 bases, V lost 1 base, and 7 bases had no gene match. In DNA, the CDR3 is TGTGCCAGCAGTTTATCTGTAGCGGGAGCCCGCGAGCAGTACTTC. It is translated as CASSLSVAGAREQYF. Full variable domain (missing parts from reference TRBV28 and TRBJ2-7): DVKVTQSSRYLVKRTGEKVFLECVQDMDHENMFWYRQDPGLGLRLIYFSYDVKMKEKGDIPEGYSVSREKKERFSLILESASTNQTSMYLCASSLSVAGAREQYFGPGTRLTVT.

The CDR3 DNA reads TGTGCCAGCAAACGGGGGAGTAGCAATCAGCCCCAGCATTTT. Encoded protein: CASKRGSSNQPQHF. This rearrangement joins TRBV6-1 to TRBJ1-5; a possible D gene is TRBD1 (5 bases). This CDR3 contains 14 residues. Looked up from germline, CDR1 is MNHNS and CDR2 is SASEGT. Trimming stripped 7 bases from V and 0 bases from J, with 10 bases between.

To note about this clonotype: A read error may account for a junction end that differs from germline. The chain carries TRBV27 and TRBJ1-2, with 7 bases aligning to TRBD1. Germline lookup yields CDR1 MNHEY and CDR2 SMNVEV (reference sequence). The CDR3 has 17 amino acids. The chain's CDR3 is CAGSQTGLSPYNYGYTF. CDR3 in DNA: TGTGCCGGCAGCCAGACAGGGTTGTCTCCATACAATTATGGCTACACCTTC.

Many counts were recorded for this clonotype. V usage is TRBV25-1 and J usage is TRBJ2-2, with 7 bases fitting TRBD2. The germline gives CDR1 MGHDK, CDR2 SYGVNS. This CDR3 region has 15 residues. V gave up 8 bases and J gave up 7 bases; unmatched junction bases: 13. Written as DNA, the CDR3 is TGTGCCAGCTCGATTGGGGGGGGACTCCTCGGGGAGCTGTTTTTT. As protein: CASSIGGGLLGELFF.

This clonotype was counted between two and nine times. This chain connects TRBV7-9 to TRBJ1-4, with D uncertain. Trimming removed 2 bases at V and 1 base at J, with 5 bases between. This CDR3 comprises 14 residues. CDR1 and CDR2 from the germline V gene are SEHNR and FQNEAQ (reference sequence). The CDR3 is CASSLSLTNEKLFF. The CDR3 region has the DNA TGTGCCAGCAGCTTATCCTTAACTAATGAAAAACTGTTTTTT.

This clonotype has only a few counts. The V and J genes are TRBV7-9 and TRBJ1-2; a weak D match, TRBD1 (6 bases). V shed 3 bases and J shed 8 bases, with 25 bases lying between them. This CDR3 contains 17 residues. Per the germline V gene, CDR1 is SEHNR and CDR2 is FQNEAQ (reference sequence). The CDR3 protein is CASSFGFPGAADGGYTF. DNA of the CDR3: TGTGCCAGCAGCTTTGGTTTCCCAGGGGCCGCCGACGGGGGCTACACCTTC.

This clonotype came up a few times. The chain couples TRBV29-1 to TRBJ2-3; a possible D gene is TRBD2 (6 bases). V lost 1 base and J 1 base, leaving 15 bases between the germline ends. The CDR3 length is 16 residues. Germline CDR1 is SQVTM and CDR2 is ANQGSEA. CDR3 nucleotide sequence: TGCAGCGTTGAAGGGAGCCGGGACTGGGGCACAGATACGCAGTATTTT. Encoded protein: CSVEGSRDWGTDTQYF.

The table lists this clonotype with many counts. The gene calls are TRBV5-1 and TRBJ2-7; possible D gene TRBD2, 6 bases. CDR3 length equals 15 residues. The V end lost 0 bases, the J end lost 3 bases, and 13 bases lay between the germline ends. Germline V CDR1 and CDR2: SGHRS, YFSETQ. DNA for the CDR3: TGCGCCAGCAGCTTGGCCGGGCTAGCGAGCTACGAGCAGTACTTC. Its translation: CASSLAGLASYEQYF.

This clonotype is termed medium-sized. This sequence joins TRBV4-3 and TRBJ2-1; the match to TRBD2 covers 7 bases. J gave up 8 bases and V 4 bases, and 8 bases lay outside the gene matches. Germline CDR1 reads LGHNA; CDR2 reads YSLEER. CDR3 length: 14 amino acids. CDR3 DNA: TGCGCCAGCAGCCTCACTGGACTAGACGATGAGCAGTTCTTC. Residues: CASSLTGLDDEQFF.

This clonotype showed up just a few times. This chain links TRBV5-1 with TRBJ2-1; no clear D gene. V dropped 4 bases and J dropped 9 bases, with 8 bases sitting between them. CDR1 is SGHRS and CDR2 is YFSETQ in the germline V gene. CDR3 size: 11 residues. CDR3 sequence (DNA): TGCGCCAGCAGCCAGCTCGCTGAGCAGTTCTTC. The encoded protein is CASSQLAEQFF.